This T cell receptor beta chain was recorded in a study of blood T cell repertoires in COVID-19. Study-level information: Some COVID-19 samples were acute and others convalescent; all came from the United States, Italy and Spain. T cells, B-cell-depleted T cells, or PBMCs supplied cDNA or gDNA.

Germline V lookup: CDR1 MGHRA, CDR2 YSYEKL. V gave up 3 bases and J gave up 5 bases, with 13 bases separating them. The CDR3 has 15 amino acids. Methods used by the authors: Reference gene primers were amplified, and this amplification served to estimate nucleated cell counts. The assay was immunoSEQ multiplex PCR, and TCRdb's table has in-frame clones only and misses some. That table supplies the V and J calls and clone size; D and trimming were determined from the DNA. This sample carries around 350,000 clones, approximately 86% of them seen once, and the ten largest clones take about 3%. The sample comprised peripheral blood. This clonotype was sampled from a human donor in a cohort sampled during active COVID-19. The rearrangement links TRBV4-1 to TRBJ2-2, with a possible D match to TRBD1 (6 bases). CDR3 nucleotide sequence: TGCGCCAGCAGCCATCCAATCAGGGGAACCGGGGAGCTGTTTTTT. This codes for CASSHPIRGTGELFF.